The 6 T cell receptor beta chains below come from one sample, sequenced in a study of post-analysis software for immune sequencing data. Overall study findings and caveats: The five TRBV segments detected at higher frequency in patients than in controls included TRBV5-6, TRBV5-1 and TRBV20-1.

These receptors have no known antigen. Prepared TCR beta cDNA libraries contained unique molecular identifiers. TCRdb independently ran MiXCR on the PCR reads; one entry per CDR3 protein. Here the sample spans 400,000 to 500,000 distinct CDR3 sequences, 39% being singletons. Input material: blood. The receptors derive from a girl under 10 years old with multiple sclerosis.

The rearrangement uses TRBV12-3 or TRBV12-4 and TRBJ2-1, with TRBD2 identical over 9 bases. This CDR3 has 13 residues. V lost 5 bases and J lost 6; bases outside the gene matches: 2. The CDR3 here is CASSSGRSNEQFF. DNA for the CDR3: TGTGCCAGCAGTAGCGGGAGGTCCAATGAGCAGTTCTTC.

This clonotype was found a few times. DNA of the CDR3: TGCAGCGTACTCCACCCTGGGAGCCTCTATGGCTACACCTTC. Translated, it gives CSVLHPGSLYGYTF. The genes are TRBV29-1 and TRBJ1-2; D gene ambiguous. This CDR3 is 14 amino acids long. V was cut by 6 bases and J by 4 bases, with 18 bases left in between. CDR1 and CDR2 from the germline V gene are SQVTM and ANQGSEA.

The CDR3 DNA reads as TGTGCCAGCAGCCAAGATGGACACGACACAGATACGCAGTATTTT. Translating gives CASSQDGHDTDTQYF. The gene calls are TRBV3-1 and TRBJ2-3; TRBD1 is a possible D gene (5 bases). CDR1 and CDR2 (germline): LGHDT, YNNKEL (reference sequence). With 0 bases removed from V and 2 bases from J, the gap between germline ends came to 9 bases. The CDR3 covers 15 residues.

The chain joins TRBV4-3 to TRBJ2-6; perhaps TRBD1 as D (5 bases). There are 16 residues in the CDR3. The ends were cut back, 4 bases at V and 0 bases at J, with 10 bases in the middle. Germline loops: CDR1 LGHNA, CDR2 YSLEER. This chain's CDR3 is CASSLDQGSGANVLTF. In DNA form, the CDR3 reads TGCGCCAGCAGCCTAGACCAGGGCTCTGGGGCCAACGTCCTGACTTTC.

V gene TRBV29-1 combines with J gene TRBJ2-3; 11 nucleotides match TRBD1. J lost 4 bases, V lost 5 bases, and 2 bases had no gene match. Germline lookup yields CDR1 SQVTM and CDR2 ANQGSEA. The CDR3 has 13 residues. The CDR3 region has the DNA TGCAGCGTTAGGGGACAGGGGGCAGATACGCAGTATTTT. It specifies CSVRGQGADTQYF.

The chain couples TRBV7-2 to TRBJ2-3, with TRBD2 identical over 7 bases. CDR1 SGHTA and CDR2 FQGNSA come from the germline V gene. The CDR3 totals 17 residues. V trimming: 3 bases; J trimming: 0 bases; junction bases outside the gene matches: 9. DNA of the CDR3: TGTGCCAGCAGCTTCCCGGGAAGCGGGGCCAGCACAGATACGCAGTATTTT. Translating gives CASSFPGSGASTDTQYF.